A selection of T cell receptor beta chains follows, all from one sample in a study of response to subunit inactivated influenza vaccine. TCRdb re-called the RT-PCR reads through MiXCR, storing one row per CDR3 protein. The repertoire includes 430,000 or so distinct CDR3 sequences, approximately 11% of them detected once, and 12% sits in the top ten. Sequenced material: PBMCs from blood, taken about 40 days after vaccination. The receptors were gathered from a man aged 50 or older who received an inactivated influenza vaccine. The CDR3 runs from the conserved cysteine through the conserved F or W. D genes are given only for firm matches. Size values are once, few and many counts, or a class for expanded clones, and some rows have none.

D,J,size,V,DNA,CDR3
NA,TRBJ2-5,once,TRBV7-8,TGTGCCAGCAGCTTATATCGGGGGGCACTACAAGAGACCCAGTACTTC,CASSLYRGALQETQYF
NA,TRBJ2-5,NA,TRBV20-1,TGCAGTGCTAGCTCTCGGTGGTGGACCCAGTACTTC,CSASSRWWTQYF
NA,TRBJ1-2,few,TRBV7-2,TGTGCCAGCAGCTTAGCCAGGGGCTCTGGCTACACCTTC,CASSLARGSGYTF
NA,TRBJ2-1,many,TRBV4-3,TGCGCCAGCAGCCAACAGGGAACGGGGCAGTTCTTC,CASSQQGTGQFF
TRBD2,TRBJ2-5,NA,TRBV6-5,TGTGCCAGCAGTTACTACGGGGGGGGGAACCAAGAGACCCAGTACTTC,CASSYYGGGNQETQYF
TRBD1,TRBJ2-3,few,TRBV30,TGTGCCTGGAGTGGAGGACAGGGAGCAGATACGCAGTATTTT,CAWSGGQGADTQYF
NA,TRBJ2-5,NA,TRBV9,TGTGCCAGCAGCGTATATGCGACCCTGGGGGAGACCCAGTACTTC,CASSVYATLGETQYF
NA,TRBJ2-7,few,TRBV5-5,TGTGCCAGCAGCTCCCAAGGTATGCGGGAGCAGTACTTC,CASSSQGMREQYF
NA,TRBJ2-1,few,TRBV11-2,TGTGCCAGCAGCTTTCAACAGGGGGGGCCGTACAATGAGCAGTTCTTC,CASSFQQGGPYNEQFF
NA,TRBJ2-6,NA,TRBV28,TGTGCCAGCAGTCCACCCTCGCGGAGCTCTGGGGCCAACGTCCTGACTTTC,CASSPPSRSSGANVLTF
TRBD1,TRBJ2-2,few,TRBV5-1,TGCGCCAGCAGAAGACAGGGAGCCGCGAACACCGGGGAGCTGTTTTTT,CASRRQGAANTGELFF
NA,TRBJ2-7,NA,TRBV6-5,TGTGCCAGCAGTTACAGGGGGGGAGCGAGCGAGCAGTACTTC,CASSYRGGASEQYF
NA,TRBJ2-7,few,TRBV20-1,TGCAGTGCTAACCCCCTAGCAGATTTCTTATACGAGCAGTACTTC,CSANPLADFLYEQYF
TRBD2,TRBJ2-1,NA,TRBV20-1,TGCAGTGCTAGAGATCATGGCGCTAGCGGGAGGTACAATGAGCAGTTCTTC,CSARDHGASGRYNEQFF
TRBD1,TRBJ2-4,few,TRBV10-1,TGCGCCAGCAGGAGCAGGACAGGGAGGACCAAAAACATTCAGTACTTC,CASRSRTGRTKNIQYF
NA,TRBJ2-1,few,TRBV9,TGTGCCAGCAGCGTAGTTAAAGACTACTACTACAATGAGCAGTTCTTC,CASSVVKDYYYNEQFF
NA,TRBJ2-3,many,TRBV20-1,TGCAGTGCTAGAGACAGGGGAAGGACAGATACGCAGTATTTT,CSARDRGRTDTQYF
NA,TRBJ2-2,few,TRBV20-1,TGCAGTGCTGCCGGGACTGCGAACACCGGGGAGCTGTTTTTT,CSAAGTANTGELFF
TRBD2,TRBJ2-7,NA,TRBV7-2,TGTGCCAGCAGGGTGACTAGCGCCTCCTCCTACGAGCAGTACTTC,CASRVTSASSYEQYF
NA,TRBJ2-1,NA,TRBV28,TGTGCCAGCAGTTTAGGGCTAGCGAAGATCTACAATGAGCAGTTCTTC,CASSLGLAKIYNEQFF
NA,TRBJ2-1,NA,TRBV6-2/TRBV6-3,TGTGCCAGCAAGTACGGAGCGAACAGTGAGCAGTTCTTC,CASKYGANSEQFF
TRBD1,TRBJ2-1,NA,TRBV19,TGTGCCAGTAGTATAGAACCAGGGGGCTTCAATGAGCAGTTCTTC,CASSIEPGGFNEQFF
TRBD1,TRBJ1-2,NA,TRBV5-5,TGTGCCAGCAGCTCGGGACAGGGGGCATACTATGGCTACACCTTC,CASSSGQGAYYGYTF
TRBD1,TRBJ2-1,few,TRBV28,TGTGCCAGCAGTTTATTCGGGACAGTAGATGAGCAGTTCTTC,CASSLFGTVDEQFF
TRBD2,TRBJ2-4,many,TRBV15,TGTGCCACCAGCAAAAAGCGGGGGGATCGGGACATTCAGTACTTC,CATSKKRGDRDIQYF
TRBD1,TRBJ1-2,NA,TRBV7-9,TGTGCCAGCAGTAAACAGGGGTATGATGGCTACACCTTC,CASSKQGYDGYTF
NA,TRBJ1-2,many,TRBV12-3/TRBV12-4,TGTGCCAGCAGTTTTAGACAAGAGGAATACTATGGCTACACCTTC,CASSFRQEEYYGYTF
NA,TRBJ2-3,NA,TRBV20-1,TGCAGTGCACCCACTAGCTCTGGCACAGATACGCAGTATTTT,CSAPTSSGTDTQYF
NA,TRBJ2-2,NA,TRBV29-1,TGCAGCGTTGAAGATCGCCCGGCCGGGGAGCTGTTTTTT,CSVEDRPAGELFF
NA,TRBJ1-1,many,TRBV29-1,TGCAGCCCATGGGTTGGCACTGAAGCTTTCTTT,CSPWVGTEAFF
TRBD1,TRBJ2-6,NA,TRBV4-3,TGCGCCAGCAGCCGACAGGGGACTGGGGCCAACGTCCTGACTTTC,CASSRQGTGANVLTF
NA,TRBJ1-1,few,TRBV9,TGTGCCAGCGGGTCCGCCCCGGCGAACACTGAAGCTTTCTTT,CASGSAPANTEAFF
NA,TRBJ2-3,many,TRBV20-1,TGCAGTGCTAGAATAGGAGGGACCCCGGAATCCCCAGATACGCAGTATTTT,CSARIGGTPESPDTQYF
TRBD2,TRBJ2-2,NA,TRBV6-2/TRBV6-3,TGTGCCAGCAGTCGGAAGCGGGGCGCGAACACCGGGGAGCTGTTTTTT,CASSRKRGANTGELFF
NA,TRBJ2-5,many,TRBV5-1,TGCGCCAGCAGCCAGATGGCCCTCCAAGAGACCCAGTACTTC,CASSQMALQETQYF
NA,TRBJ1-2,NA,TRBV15,TGTGCCACCAGCAGAGATACTGAGTATGGCTACACCTTC,CATSRDTEYGYTF
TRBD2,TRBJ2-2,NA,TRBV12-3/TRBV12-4,TGTGCCAGCAGTAGAAGGCGGGGGGGCCGTACCGGGGAGCTGTTTTTT,CASSRRRGGRTGELFF
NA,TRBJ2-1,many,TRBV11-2,TGTGCCAGCAGGTTTTCAAGGGGTGAGCAGTTCTTC,CASRFSRGEQFF
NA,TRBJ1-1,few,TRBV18,TGTGCCAGCTCACCAAGCAATGGACCCCAAGCTTTCTTT,CASSPSNGPQAFF
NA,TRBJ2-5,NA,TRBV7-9,TGTGCCAGCAGCTCCAACGGTCAAGCGGAGACCCAGTACTTC,CASSSNGQAETQYF
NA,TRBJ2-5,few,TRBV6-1,TGTGCCAGCAGTCGAGGCCAGCCGCAAAGACGGTCGACCCAGTACTTC,CASSRGQPQRRSTQYF
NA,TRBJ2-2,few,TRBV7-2,TGTGCCAGCAGCCCCAGCCAGAACCGGGAGCTGTTTTTT,CASSPSQNRELFF
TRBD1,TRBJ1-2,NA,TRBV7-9,TGTGCCAGCAGCTACGGTACAGGGGGCGGCTATGGCTACACCTTC,CASSYGTGGGYGYTF
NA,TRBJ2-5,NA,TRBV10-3,TGTGCCATCAGTGGCCAGGGGAAAGAGACCCAGTACTTC,CAISGQGKETQYF
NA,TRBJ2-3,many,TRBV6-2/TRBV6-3,TGTGCCAGCAGTTACTCGACGGCAGATACGCAGTATTTT,CASSYSTADTQYF
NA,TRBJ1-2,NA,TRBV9,TGTGCCAGCAGCGCCTCCAGGTCTAACTATGGCTACACCTTC,CASSASRSNYGYTF
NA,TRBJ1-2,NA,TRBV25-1,TGTGCCAGCAGACCAGGCACCGCAGGCTATGGCTACACCTTC,CASRPGTAGYGYTF
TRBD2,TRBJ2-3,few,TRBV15,TGTGCCACCAGCAGTACTAGCGGGGGGCGATATACGCAGTATTTT,CATSSTSGGRYTQYF
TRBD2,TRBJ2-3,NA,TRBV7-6,TGTGCCAGCAGCTTAGTAGCCGGGGGGGCTTCGGATACGCAGTATTTT,CASSLVAGGASDTQYF
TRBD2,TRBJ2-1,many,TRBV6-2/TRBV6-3,TGTGCCAGCAGTTATAGCGGGGGGGCCTACAATGAGCAGTTCTTC,CASSYSGGAYNEQFF
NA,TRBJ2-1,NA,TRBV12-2,TGTGCAAGTCGCGTAGAGGGGGGCCCGGGAAAGTTCTTC,CASRVEGGPGKFF
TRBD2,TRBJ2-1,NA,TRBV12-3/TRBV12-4,TGTGCCAGCAGTTTAAGACAGCTGGGGGTAGCGGGAGGGTCCTACAATGAGCAGTTCTTC,CASSLRQLGVAGGSYNEQFF
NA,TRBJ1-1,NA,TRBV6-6,TGTGCCAGCAGCGCCCTAGGCACCACTGAAGCTTTCTTT,CASSALGTTEAFF
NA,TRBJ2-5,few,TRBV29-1,TGCAGCGTGTCCTGGGGTGGAGAGACCCAGTACTTC,CSVSWGGETQYF
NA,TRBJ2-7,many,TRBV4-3,TGCGCCAGCAGCCGATACAGGGAAGCCTCCTACGAGCAGTACTTC,CASSRYREASYEQYF
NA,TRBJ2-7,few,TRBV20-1,TGCAGTGCCACAGACACCCCCTACGAGCAGTACTTC,CSATDTPYEQYF
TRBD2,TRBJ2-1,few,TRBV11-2,TGTGCCAGCAGCTTAGACACGGGGGGGCTCTACTCCTACAATGAGCAGTTCTTC,CASSLDTGGLYSYNEQFF
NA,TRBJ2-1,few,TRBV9,TGTGCCAGCAGCGTAGGACTTGTGGGGTACAATGAGCAGTTCTTC,CASSVGLVGYNEQFF
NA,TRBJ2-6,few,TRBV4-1,TGCGCCAGCAGCCCCCAGCAGGGTGGGGGGGCAAGCTCTGGGGCCAACGTCCTGACTTTC,CASSPQQGGGASSGANVLTF